One and the same sample provided the 25 T cell receptor beta chains below, sequenced in a study of blood T cell repertoires in COVID-19. Clones were sequenced by immunoSEQ multiplex PCR, and TCRdb holds only the in-frame ones, with some missing. This table has 150,000 to 200,000 clones, around nine tenths appearing once. The sample taken for sequencing was PBMCs or T cells enriched from blood (not recorded which). All receptors come from a woman between 45 and 65 years old who had recovered from COVID-19.

The chain has TRBV2 and TRBJ1-1; D is unresolved. V lost 7 bases and J lost 2, with 11 bases in between. Germline V gene data show CDR1 as SNHLY and CDR2 as FYNNEI. This CDR3 has 13 amino acids. The CDR3 region has the DNA TGTGCCAGCACCCGACTTTTTAACACTGAAGCTTTCTTT. It codes for CASTRLFNTEAFF.

This chain connects TRBV11-2 to TRBJ2-2, with a tentative D call TRBD1 (6 bases). This CDR3 spans 16 amino acids. From germline, CDR1 is SGHAT and CDR2 FQNNGV. V lost 5 bases and J lost 2, with 15 bases in between. The CDR3 here is CASSRLGHLNTGELFF. CDR3 DNA sequence: TGTGCCAGCAGCCGCCTGGGACACCTTAACACCGGGGAGCTGTTTTTT. The full variable domain, in which reference TRBV11-2 and TRBJ2-2 provide the parts outside the CDR3, is EAGVAQSPRYKIIEKRQSVAFWCNPISGHATLYWYQQILGQGPKLLIQFQNNGVVDDSQLPKDRFSAERLKGVDSTLKIQPAKLEDSAVYLCASSRLGHLNTGELFFGEGSRLTVL.

Concerning this clone: Germline is not matched at one junction end, which may reflect a read error. This chain joins TRBV3-1 (or the pseudogene TRBV3-2) and TRBJ1-6; 9 positions agree with TRBD1. CDR1 and CDR2 from the germline V gene are LGHDT and YNNKEL (reference sequence). The CDR3 has 12 amino acids. CDR3 DNA sequence: TGTGCCAGCAGCCGGGGACAGGGTTCGGCGAACTTT. It yields the protein CASSRGQGSANF.

This clone was seen a single time. Germline is not matched at one junction end, which may reflect a read error. The rearrangement links TRBV2 to TRBJ2-2; tentative D call: TRBD1 (6 bases). The CDR3 extends over 16 amino acids. Per germline, CDR1 SNHLY and CDR2 FYNNEI. As DNA, the CDR3 is TGTGCCAGCAGTGAGGGAGAAAGGGGGTGTATCCGGGGAGCTGTTTTT. As protein: CASSEGERGCIRGAVF.

This chain uses TRBV2 with TRBJ2-3; TRBD2 matches at 12 bases. Losses at the gene ends were 5 bases for V and 4 bases for J; bases not matched to a gene: 1. The CDR3 runs 14 residues. The germline gives CDR1 SNHLY, CDR2 FYNNEI. In nucleotides, the CDR3 is TGTGCCAGCAGTCCTAGCGGGGGGGCAGATACGCAGTATTTT. This codes for CASSPSGGADTQYF. The whole variable domain, filled in from reference TRBV2 and TRBJ2-3, reads EPEVTQTPSHQVTQMGQEVILRCVPISNHLYFYWYRQILGQKVEFLVSFYNNEISEKSEIFDDQFSVERPDGSNFTLKIRSTKLEDSAMYFCASSPSGGADTQYFGPGTRLTVL.

The chain links TRBV7-8 to TRBJ2-1, with 12 bases aligning to TRBD2. CDR1 is SGHVS and CDR2 is FQNEAQ in the germline V gene. V dropped 2 bases and J dropped 0; count of bases not matched to a gene: 5. This CDR3 comprises 18 residues. DNA for the CDR3: TGTGCCAGCAGCTTAACTAGCGGGGGGCGGAGCTCCTACAATGAGCAGTTCTTC. Translating gives CASSLTSGGRSSYNEQFF.

The chain is built from TRBV29-1 and TRBJ1-4; 8 nucleotides line up with TRBD1. The CDR3 has 13 residues. The ends lost 7 bases at V and 3 bases at J; junction bases unmatched: 4. In germline, CDR1 is SQVTM, CDR2 ANQGSEA. CDR3 nucleotides: TGCAGCGCCCAGACAGGGGCTAATGAAAAACTGTTTTTT. Residues: CSAQTGANEKLFF.

The chain has TRBV7-8 and TRBJ2-1; 9 bases agree with TRBD2. Germline trimming cut 6 bases from V and 2 bases from J; bases unmatched to any gene: 8. The germline V gene has CDR1 SGHVS and CDR2 FQNEAQ. The CDR3 is 16 amino acids. This CDR3 is CASRGGSGGPYNEQFF. CDR3 bases: TGTGCCAGCAGAGGGGGGAGCGGGGGGCCCTACAATGAGCAGTTCTTC.

The chain joins TRBV6-5 to TRBJ2-1, with 8 bases that match TRBD1. V was pared by 8 bases and J by 4 bases, with 7 bases of the junction left unmatched. This CDR3 comprises 14 residues. CDR1 is MNHEY, CDR2 SVGAGI, per germline. DNA for the CDR3: TGTGCCAGCCAGCCGGGACAGGCTTACAATGAGCAGTTCTTC. This encodes CASQPGQAYNEQFF.

V is TRBV7-2 and J is TRBJ2-5; 7 bases match TRBD1. V dropped 6 bases and J dropped 5; count of bases not matched to a gene: 6. There are 13 residues in the CDR3. The germline V gene has CDR1 SGHTA and CDR2 FQGNSA. In DNA, the CDR3 is TGTGCCAGCAGGTTTGACAGGGTTGAGACCCAGTACTTC. Protein: CASRFDRVETQYF. Filled out from reference TRBV7-2 and TRBJ2-5, the complete variable domain reads GAGVSQSPSNKVTEKGKDVELRCDPISGHTALYWYRQSLGQGLEFLIYFQGNSAPDKSGLPSDRFSAERTGGSVSTLTIQRTQQEDSAVYLCASRFDRVETQYFGPGTRLLVL.

V gene TRBV11-3 combines with J gene TRBJ2-7; 9 nucleotides match TRBD1. V was pared by 2 bases and J by 3 bases, with 5 bases of the junction left unmatched. Germline lookup yields CDR1 SGHNT and CDR2 YENEEA. CDR3 size: 15 residues. CDR3 nucleotide sequence: TGTGCCAGCAGCTTATCGGGACAGGGACACTACGAGCAGTACTTC. Translated: CASSLSGQGHYEQYF.

The gene calls are TRBV20-1 and TRBJ2-7, with TRBD1 matching over 8 bases. This CDR3 comprises 11 residues. Losses at the gene ends were 6 bases for V and 5 bases for J; bases not matched to a gene: 3. The germline V gene encodes CDR1 DFQATT and CDR2 SNEGSKA (reference sequence). In DNA form, the CDR3 reads TGCAGTGCCCCAGGGGGCGACGAGCAGTACTTC. As protein: CSAPGGDEQYF.

This chain connects TRBV2 to TRBJ1-5, with 11 positions matching TRBD1. V shed 6 bases and J 7 bases; nucleotides not matched to a gene: 8. Germline V gene lookup returns CDR1 SNHLY and CDR2 FYNNEI. The CDR3 has 15 amino acids. The CDR3 spells CASRVGTGGIQPQHF. The CDR3 DNA reads as TGTGCCAGCAGGGTTGGGACAGGGGGTATACAGCCCCAGCATTTT.

This chain joins TRBV5-3 and TRBJ1-2; D is uncertain. TRBV5-3 is an ORF; its function is uncertain. Trimming stripped 5 bases from V and 8 bases from J, with 13 bases between. This CDR3 spans 12 amino acids. As DNA, the CDR3 is TGTGCCAGAAGAAAAACCTGGAGGGGCTACACCTTC. It is translated as CARRKTWRGYTF.

The V gene is TRBV7-9, the J gene TRBJ1-5; D perhaps matches TRBD1 (5 bases). V lost 5 bases, J lost 7 bases, and 12 bases lay in between. The CDR3 length is 13 residues. Germline V gene lookup returns CDR1 SEHNR and CDR2 FQNEAQ (reference sequence). CDR3 in amino acids: CASSAGFRQPQHF. CDR3 DNA: TGTGCCAGCAGCGCAGGGTTCAGACAGCCCCAGCATTTT.

The gene calls are TRBV6-1 and TRBJ1-2, with a possible D match to TRBD1 (5 bases). This CDR3 is 15 amino acids long. V lost 0 bases and J lost 5, with 13 bases in between. Germline CDR1 MNHNS, CDR2 SASEGT. This CDR3 reads CASSEARQPIYGYTF. The CDR3 DNA is TGTGCCAGCAGTGAAGCGAGACAGCCGATTTATGGCTACACCTTC.

CDR3 DNA sequence: TGTGCCAGCAGCCCCGGACAGGGCAACTACGAGCAGTACTTC. As protein: CASSPGQGNYEQYF. V and J are TRBV6-5 and TRBJ2-7, with 8 bases aligning to TRBD1. This CDR3 contains 14 residues. Trimming took 6 bases from V and 3 from J; bases not matched to a gene: 7. CDR1 is MNHEY, CDR2 SVGAGI, per germline.

The V gene is TRBV5-4, the J gene TRBJ1-1, with D maybe TRBD1 (6 bases). Germline V gives CDR1 SGHNT, CDR2 YYREEE (reference sequence). The CDR3 consists of 15 residues. Trimming pared 1 base from V and 3 bases from J, leaving 13 bases between. Here the CDR3 reads CASSLMGATDTEAFF. In DNA, the CDR3 is TGTGCCAGCAGCTTGATGGGGGCGACGGACACTGAAGCTTTCTTT.

The J gene is TRBJ1-2, the V gene TRBV4-3; D is undetermined. The CDR3 loop spans 16 amino acids. Trimming shortened V by 1 base and J by 6 bases, and 18 bases separated the two germline ends. From germline, CDR1 is LGHNA and CDR2 YSLEER. CDR3 in amino acids: CASSQAINRGLNGYTF. DNA for the CDR3: TGCGCCAGCAGCCAAGCAATAAATCGCGGACTAAATGGCTACACCTTC.

The rearrangement links TRBV27 to TRBJ1-2; TRBD1 agrees at 7 bases. CDR3 length: 15 residues. Unmatched junction bases numbered 5, after V lost 1 base and J lost 3 bases. Germline CDR1 and CDR2: MNHEY and SMNVEV (reference sequence). The CDR3 nucleotides read TGTGCCAGCAGTTTATTTCGGGACAGATACTATGGCTACACCTTC. It codes for CASSLFRDRYYGYTF.

The chain has TRBV12-3 or TRBV12-4 and TRBJ1-4; D is unclear. The V end was cut by 3 bases, the J end by 5 bases, with 4 bases between. This CDR3 spans 12 amino acids. The CDR3 DNA sequence: TGTGCCAGCAGTTTCCCAAATGAAAAACTGTTTTTT. Protein product: CASSFPNEKLFF.

The V and J genes are TRBV19 and TRBJ2-7; D remains ambiguous. The germline V gene has CDR1 LNHDA and CDR2 SQIVND (reference sequence). The length of the CDR3 is 11 residues. V was shortened by 4 bases and J by 2 bases, with 3 bases between the two germline ends. CDR3 coding DNA: TGTGCCAGTAGTACCACCTACGAGCAGTACTTC. Its protein is CASSTTYEQYF.

The chain is built from TRBV2 and TRBJ1-1; the D gene is possibly TRBD1 (6 bases). Trimming removed 5 bases at V and 1 base at J, with 23 bases between. The CDR3 consists of 18 residues. Germline CDR1 reads SNHLY; CDR2 reads FYNNEI. The CDR3 region has the DNA TGTGCCAGCAGTAAGCGAGTGGATGCAGGGGATGCGAACACTGAAGCTTTCTTT. It translates to CASSKRVDAGDANTEAFF.

The chain uses TRBV19 and TRBJ2-3; 12 nucleotides match TRBD2. Germline-derived CDR1 and CDR2 are LNHDA and SQIVND (reference sequence). The junction had 13 bases not matched to a gene; V was cut back by 3 bases and J by 9 bases. This CDR3 comprises 17 residues. As DNA, the CDR3 is TGTGCCAGTAGTATTAGCCTAGCGGGGGGGTATACGTTAACGCAGTATTTT. The encoded protein is CASSISLAGGYTLTQYF.

This chain connects TRBV6-1 to TRBJ2-7; D is ambiguous. Germline assignment: CDR1 MNHNS and CDR2 SASEGT. V lost 2 bases and J 3 bases, leaving 17 bases between the germline ends. CDR3 length: 16 amino acids. The CDR3 coding sequence is TGTGCCAGCAGTGAATATGTAACTAATCCGTACTACGAGCAGTACTTC. Protein sequence: CASSEYVTNPYYEQYF.